These 23 T cell receptor beta chains were all obtained from the same sample, sequenced in a study of T-cell memory formation after mild COVID-19. TCRdb reprocessed the 5' RACE reads with MiXCR, giving one entry per CDR3 protein. This sample has fewer than 550,000 distinct CDR3 sequences; around 20% occur once, and the top ten carry around 9.2%. Sample: PBMCs or a T cell subset sorted from them (not recorded which). The receptors were gathered from an adult woman who had mild COVID-19 (a few samples of this study predate the infection). Cell type and time point are not known.

This clonotype was seen many times. The gene calls are TRBV3-1 and TRBJ1-1; D is unclear. There are 13 residues in the CDR3. The ends were cut back, 2 bases at V and 1 base at J, with 5 bases in the middle. CDR1 and CDR2 from the germline V gene are LGHDT and YNNKEL (reference sequence). The CDR3 nucleotides are TGTGCCAGCAGCCAACGTCGGAACACTGAAGCTTTCTTT. Its protein product is CASSQRRNTEAFF. The variable domain in full, completed from reference TRBV3-1 and TRBJ1-1, reads DTAVSQTPKYLVTQMGNDKSIKCEQNLGHDTMYWYKQDSKKFLKIMFSYNNKELIINETVPNRFSPKSPDKAHLNLHINSLELGDSAVYFCASSQRRNTEAFFGQGTRLTVV.

The chain links TRBV12-3 or TRBV12-4 to TRBJ1-3; 7 bases fit TRBD1. V dropped 3 bases and J dropped 0; count of bases not matched to a gene: 14. The CDR3 is 19 residues long. CDR3 bases: TGTGCCAGCAGTTTCCTTTCGGCAGGGGGTTCCTCCTCTGGAAACACCATATATTTT. It specifies CASSFLSAGGSSSGNTIYF.

The CDR3 DNA follows: TGTGCCAGCAGTTCCCCGGGGCAGGGTGGAGAGACCCAGTACTTC. The encoded protein is CASSSPGQGGETQYF. The J gene is TRBJ2-5, the V gene TRBV27, with D perhaps matching TRBD1 or TRBD2 (5 bases each). This CDR3 contains 15 residues. Germline loops: CDR1 MNHEY, CDR2 SMNVEV (reference sequence). V was shortened by 4 bases and J by 4 bases, with 16 bases between the two germline ends.

This clonotype was seen more than once but under ten times. This chain uses TRBV5-1 with TRBJ2-3, with 7 bases fitting TRBD2. The CDR3 totals 15 residues. Germline loops: CDR1 SGHRS, CDR2 YFSETQ. V dropped 5 bases and J dropped 0; count of bases not matched to a gene: 6. CDR3 loop: CASSRISGSTDTQYF. The CDR3 nucleotides read TGCGCCAGCAGTCGGATTAGCGGGAGCACAGATACGCAGTATTTT.

This chain links TRBV5-5 with TRBJ2-7; D perhaps matches TRBD1 (6 bases). This CDR3 has 15 residues. The V end was cut by 0 bases, the J end by 1 base, with 11 bases between. Looked up from germline, CDR1 is SGHKS and CDR2 is YYEKEE (reference sequence). CDR3 nucleotide sequence: TGTGCCAGCAGCTTGGGGCCAGGGGAGTCCTACGAGCAGTACTTC. Translated, it gives CASSLGPGESYEQYF.

In its sample, this clonotype was seen a few times. V and J are TRBV7-2 and TRBJ2-1; TRBD2 agrees at 8 bases. In germline, CDR1 is SGHTA, CDR2 FQGNSA. The CDR3 runs 16 residues. Trimming at V came to 0 bases and at J to 6 bases, leaving 7 bases not matched to a gene. Written as DNA, the CDR3 is TGTGCCAGCAGCTTAGCCTCCCTCGGGGGGGCCAATGAGCAGTTCTTC. Translated: CASSLASLGGANEQFF.

The J gene is TRBJ2-2, the V gene TRBV7-2, with 7 nucleotides matching TRBD2. J was trimmed by 4 bases and V by 4 bases; bases with no gene match: 15. Germline V gene lookup returns CDR1 SGHTA and CDR2 FQGNSA. CDR3 length: 18 amino acids. CDR3 residues: CASSWEIIAGSFTGELFF. The CDR3 DNA sequence: TGTGCCAGCAGCTGGGAGATAATAGCGGGTTCATTCACCGGGGAGCTGTTTTTT.

The genes are TRBV30 and TRBJ2-7; the D is unclear. Germline V gene sequence: CDR1 GTSNPN, CDR2 SVGIG (reference sequence). V gave up 0 bases and J gave up 2 bases, with 2 bases separating them. The CDR3 runs 11 residues. The CDR3 DNA sequence: TGTGCCTGGAGTGTGGCCTACGAGCAGTACTTC. Translation gives CAWSVAYEQYF.

This chain connects TRBV20-1 to TRBJ2-7, with D possibly TRBD2 on 6 matching bases. Per the germline V gene, CDR1 is DFQATT and CDR2 is SNEGSKA (reference sequence). The CDR3 extends over 12 amino acids. Trimming shortened V by 5 bases and J by 3 bases, and 11 bases separated the two germline ends. This chain's CDR3 is CSASPGVYEQYF. The CDR3, as DNA: TGCAGTGCTTCCCCGGGGGTCTACGAGCAGTACTTC.

There are many counts of this clonotype. The chain combines TRBV3-1 with TRBJ2-2; no definite D call. The germline V gene encodes CDR1 LGHDT and CDR2 YNNKEL (reference sequence). With 5 bases removed from V and 1 base from J, the gap between germline ends came to 14 bases. CDR3 length: 16 amino acids. The CDR3 spells CASSSGPGKNTGELFF. In DNA form, the CDR3 reads TGTGCCAGCAGCTCCGGACCCGGAAAGAACACCGGGGAGCTGTTTTTT.

The chain is built from TRBV15 and TRBJ2-2, with TRBD1 identical over 8 bases. The CDR3 length is 15 residues. CDR1 and CDR2 (germline): LNHNV, YYDKDF (reference sequence). Unmatched junction bases numbered 7, after V lost 5 bases and J lost 5 bases. The CDR3 is CATSHRGYRTGELFF. In DNA, the CDR3 is TGTGCCACCAGCCACAGGGGGTATAGAACCGGGGAGCTGTTTTTT.

The J gene is TRBJ1-5, the V gene TRBV29-1; D is ambiguous. The CDR3 spans 14 residues. Germline assignment: CDR1 SQVTM and CDR2 ANQGSEA. The V end was cut by 5 bases, the J end by 3 bases, with 14 bases between. CDR3 sequence reads: CSVLGYWVNQPQHF. In DNA, the CDR3 is TGCAGCGTTTTAGGGTATTGGGTCAATCAGCCCCAGCATTTT.

The chain recombines TRBV7-8 with TRBJ1-4; D might be TRBD1 (5 bases). CDR3 size: 20 residues. Trimming left V 1 base short and J 2 bases short, with 23 bases between. Per the germline V gene, CDR1 is SGHVS and CDR2 is FQNEAQ. The CDR3 DNA is TGTGCCAGCAGCTTAGTCCTCACGGCGACAGTGGGTTCGACTAATGAAAAACTGTTTTTT. It codes for CASSLVLTATVGSTNEKLFF.

The rearrangement uses TRBV29-1 and TRBJ1-1; possible D gene TRBD1, 5 bases. The CDR3 sequence is 14 residues long. Germline CDR1 is SQVTM and CDR2 is ANQGSEA. The ends were cut back, 0 bases at V and 5 bases at J, with 13 bases in the middle. The CDR3 DNA is TGCAGCGTTGAAGATCGGCATCAGGGTACTGAAGCTTTCTTT. Translating gives CSVEDRHQGTEAFF.

V gene TRBV6-1 combines with J gene TRBJ1-2, with a weak D call TRBD1 (6 bases). The germline gives CDR1 MNHNS, CDR2 SASEGT. The length of the CDR3 is 14 residues. V was cut by 2 bases and J by 7 bases, with 14 bases left in between. CDR3 loop: CASSESQGFSGYTF. CDR3 DNA sequence: TGTGCCAGCAGTGAATCTCAGGGGTTTAGTGGCTACACCTTC.

This clonotype has only a few counts. The V call is TRBV5-1, the J call TRBJ2-7; 8 nucleotides agree with TRBD2. Germline trimming cut 1 base from V and 5 bases from J; bases unmatched to any gene: 14. This CDR3 has 17 residues. Germline CDR1 SGHRS, CDR2 YFSETQ. The CDR3 is CASSLLASGPGVHEQYF. CDR3 bases: TGCGCCAGCAGCTTGTTGGCTAGCGGGCCTGGAGTTCACGAGCAGTACTTC. Complete variable domain (other parts from reference TRBV5-1 and TRBJ2-7): KAGVTQTPRYLIKTRGQQVTLSCSPISGHRSVSWYQQTPGQGLQFLFEYFSETQRNKGNFPGRFSGRQFSNSRSEMNVSTLELGDSALYLCASSLLASGPGVHEQYFGPGTRLTVT.

This clonotype was seen once. The V call is TRBV5-1, the J call TRBJ2-7, with 10 bases matching TRBD1. The CDR3 loop spans 14 amino acids. With 3 bases clipped from V and 4 bases from J, the junction kept 4 bases outside the gene matches. Germline lookup yields CDR1 SGHRS and CDR2 YFSETQ. CDR3 bases: TGCGCCAGCAGCTCGACAGGGGGCTTTTACGAGCAGTACTTC. Its translation is CASSSTGGFYEQYF. The full variable domain, completed using reference TRBV5-1 and TRBJ2-7, is KAGVTQTPRYLIKTRGQQVTLSCSPISGHRSVSWYQQTPGQGLQFLFEYFSETQRNKGNFPGRFSGRQFSNSRSEMNVSTLELGDSALYLCASSSTGGFYEQYFGPGTRLTVT.

Written as DNA, the CDR3 is TGTGCCAGCAGCTTAGCGAGCACGCAAGGAAACACCATATATTTT. Residues: CASSLASTQGNTIYF. The chain combines TRBV7-9 with TRBJ1-3; D uncertain. The ends were cut back, 0 bases at V and 4 bases at J, with 10 bases in the middle. The CDR3 totals 15 residues. Germline V gene lookup returns CDR1 SEHNR and CDR2 FQNEAQ (reference sequence).

This clonotype was observed a handful of times. The chain couples TRBV9 to TRBJ1-1, with D tentatively TRBD1 (6 bases). CDR1 and CDR2 (germline): SGDLS, YYNGEE. The ends were cut back, 0 bases at V and 3 bases at J, with 12 bases in the middle. The CDR3 has 15 amino acids. The CDR3 is CASSVEGGVDTEAFF. CDR3 nucleotide sequence: TGTGCCAGCAGCGTAGAAGGGGGGGTCGACACTGAAGCTTTCTTT.

The chain employs TRBV7-3 and TRBJ2-3; D is perhaps TRBD1 or TRBD2 (5 bases each). V gave up 3 bases and J gave up 6 bases, with 13 bases separating them. This CDR3 is built from 14 residues. Germline CDR1 SGHTA, CDR2 FQGTGA. The CDR3 spells CASSLGRSVDTQYF. The CDR3 nucleotides are TGTGCCAGCAGCTTGGGACGATCGGTTGATACGCAGTATTTT. Full variable domain (rest looked up from reference TRBV7-3 and TRBJ2-3): GAGVSQTPSNKVTEKGKYVELRCDPISGHTALYWYRQSLGQGPEFLIYFQGTGAADDSGLPNDRFFAVRPEGSVSTLKIQRTERGDSAVYLCASSLGRSVDTQYFGPGTRLTVL.

This rearrangement joins TRBV11-2 to TRBJ2-1, with 13 bases lining up with TRBD2. From germline, CDR1 is SGHAT and CDR2 FQNNGV. V lost 3 bases to trimming and J lost 5 bases; unmatched junction nucleotides: 10. This CDR3 comprises 18 residues. The CDR3 DNA is TGTGCCAGCAGCTTCGGCCTACTAGCGGGAGGGTCCAACAATGAGCAGTTCTTC. This codes for CASSFGLLAGGSNNEQFF.

This clonotype showed up just a few times. J is TRBJ1-6 and V is TRBV9; 9 positions agree with TRBD1. The ends lost 0 bases at V and 10 bases at J; junction bases unmatched: 5. This CDR3 has 15 amino acids. Germline V gives CDR1 SGDLS, CDR2 YYNGEE. The CDR3 DNA is TGTGCCAGCAGCGTAGAGGGACAGGGTTACTCACCCCTCCACTTT. It is translated as CASSVEGQGYSPLHF. Drawing the rest from reference TRBV9 and TRBJ1-6, the complete variable domain is DSGVTQTPKHLITATGQRVTLRCSPRSGDLSVYWYQQSLDQGLQFLIQYYNGEERAKGNILERFSAQQFPDLHSELNLSSLELGDSALYFCASSVEGQGYSPLHFGNGTRLTVT.

The J gene is TRBJ2-7, the V gene TRBV7-9; possibly TRBD1 for D (6 bases). In germline, CDR1 is SEHNR, CDR2 FQNEAQ (reference sequence). The CDR3 spans 14 residues. V shed 0 bases and J shed 6 bases, with 12 bases lying between them. The CDR3 region has the DNA TGTGCCAGCAGCTTAGCGACAGGACTTCTCGAGCAGTACTTC. Its protein is CASSLATGLLEQYF.